Here is one T cell receptor (beta chain) with its context. Its antigen is not known. This CDR3 has 16 amino acids. Trimming pared 0 bases from V and 6 bases from J, leaving 15 bases between. Germline CDR1 reads LGHNA; CDR2 reads YNFKEQ. These data belong to a study of OX40 agonist ivuxolimab in advanced cancers. Broader study findings: At 0.1 to 3.0 mg/kg, CD4+ and CD8+ blood T cells expanded clonally by week 6.

Some clones are missing from TCRdb's copy, which holds only in-frame ones; the method was immunoSEQ multiplex PCR. The sample contains 35,000 to 40,000 clones, more than 75% of which appear only once. The chain uses TRBV4-2 and TRBJ1-5, with a tentative D call TRBD1 (5 bases). This sample comprised CD4+ or CD8+ T cells sorted from blood, obtained in a trial of the OX40 agonist ivuxolimab. The receptor comes from an adult with an advanced solid tumor such as melanoma, head and neck, liver or kidney cancer. CDR3 nucleotides: TGTGCCAGCAGCCAAGATTTAAGGGGTGGCAGTCAGCCCCAGCATTTT. Encoded protein: CASSQDLRGGSQPQHF.